This T cell receptor (beta chain) was sequenced for a study of blood T cell repertoires in COVID-19. Study in general: The samples span acute and convalescent COVID-19 from the United States, Italy and Spain.

Sequenced by immunoSEQ multiplex PCR; TCRdb stores in-frame clones only, minus some. The sample has 70,000 to 95,000 clones; approximately 92% are singletons. Sequenced sample: peripheral blood. The receptor was derived from an elderly woman with active COVID-19.

The CDR3: CASSPGLAGLNEQFF. CDR3 DNA sequence: TGTGCCAGCAGCCCCGGACTAGCGGGGCTAAATGAGCAGTTCTTC. J is TRBJ2-1 and V is TRBV13; 12 bases line up with TRBD2. The trim removed 5 bases at V and 7 bases at J, leaving 6 bases unmatched. Germline V gene data show CDR1 as PRHDT and CDR2 as FYEKMQ (reference sequence). The CDR3 runs 15 residues. Combining the CDR3 with reference TRBV13 and TRBJ2-1 gives the whole variable domain AAGVIQSPRHLIKEKRETATLKCYPIPRHDTVYWYQQGPGQDPQFLISFYEKMQSDKGSIPDRFSAQQFSDYHSELNMSSLELGDSALYFCASSPGLAGLNEQFFGPGTRLTVL.